A selection of T cell receptor beta chains follows, all from one sample in a study of cytomegalovirus exposure and HLA in healthy donors. Only in-frame clones appear in the TCRdb table, and some are missing; sequencing was by immunoSEQ multiplex PCR. The sample lists approximately 140,000 clones, 60% to 85% occurring once. The specimen sequenced was PBMCs. The receptor source for this set is a male donor in good health and CMV-seronegative. Each CDR3 is given with its conserved first and last residue. The D gene is left open where the match is weak. Not all rows give a size; the values are once, few, many and, for expanded clones, a class.

CASSDGSRTTSSEQYF TGTGCCAGCAGCGACGGGTCCCGGACAACCTCTTCCGAGCAGTACTTC TRBJ2-7 NA TRBV6-6 NA
CASSSNRELSSYEQYF TGTGCCAGCAGCTCGAACAGGGAACTTAGCTCCTACGAGCAGTACTTC TRBJ2-7 NA TRBV9 NA
CASSAVIATDGYTF TGTGCCAGCAGCGCTGTGATCGCAACGGATGGCTACACCTTC TRBJ1-2 few TRBV7-9 NA
CSVGTGHEQYF TGCAGCGTTGGGACAGGGCACGAGCAGTACTTC TRBJ2-7 NA TRBV29-1 TRBD1
CASSQVGLNTGELFF TGCGCCAGCAGCCAGGTGGGCCTGAACACCGGGGAGCTGTTTTTT TRBJ2-2 NA TRBV4-1 NA
CSVGLANYGYTF TGCAGCGTTGGCCTAGCTAACTATGGCTACACCTTC TRBJ1-2 few TRBV29-1 NA
CASSDVPTAPFYGYTF TGTGCCAGCAGTGACGTCCCGACAGCCCCCTTCTATGGCTACACCTTC TRBJ1-2 medium-sized TRBV6-4 NA
CASSVARVGGEQYF TGTGCCAGCAGCGTAGCCAGGGTAGGGGGCGAGCAGTACTTC TRBJ2-7 NA TRBV9 NA
CASSDTGLQPQHF TGTGCCAGCAGCGATACAGGGTTGCAGCCCCAGCATTTT TRBJ1-5 NA TRBV7-9 NA
CASSLGLANTGELFF TGTGCCAGCAGCTTAGGACTGGCAAACACCGGGGAGCTGTTTTTT TRBJ2-2 NA TRBV7-2 NA
CAWTDGGAGEAFF TGTGCCTGGACTGACGGAGGGGCGGGTGAAGCTTTCTTT TRBJ1-1 NA TRBV30 NA
CASRPHGEETQYF TGTGCCAGTAGGCCTCACGGGGAGGAGACCCAGTACTTC TRBJ2-5 once TRBV19 NA
CASGRVWSTNEKLFF TGTGCCAGCGGCCGGGTTTGGTCAACTAATGAAAAACTGTTTTTT TRBJ1-4 NA TRBV2 NA
CARQGWDTGELFF TGTGCCAGACAGGGGTGGGACACCGGGGAGCTGTTTTTT TRBJ2-2 NA TRBV7-9 TRBD1
CAIRGGLYNEQFF TGTGCCATCAGGGGGGGGCTATACAATGAGCAGTTCTTC TRBJ2-1 NA TRBV10-3 NA
CASSLALGGRETQYF TGTGCCAGCAGCTTAGCGCTCGGGGGGCGCGAGACCCAGTACTTC TRBJ2-5 NA TRBV7-2 NA